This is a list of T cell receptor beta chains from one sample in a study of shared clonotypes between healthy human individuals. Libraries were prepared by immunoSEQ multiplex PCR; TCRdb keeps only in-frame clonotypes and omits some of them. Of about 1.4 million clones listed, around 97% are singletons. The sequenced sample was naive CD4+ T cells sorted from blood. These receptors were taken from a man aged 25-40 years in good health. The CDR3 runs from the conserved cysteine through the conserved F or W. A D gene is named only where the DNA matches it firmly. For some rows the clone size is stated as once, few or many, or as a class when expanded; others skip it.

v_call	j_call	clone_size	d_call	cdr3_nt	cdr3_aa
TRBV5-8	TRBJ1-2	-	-	TGTGCCAGCAGCTTGGACTACAGGGTTTCTATCTATGGCTACACCTTC	CASSLDYRVSIYGYTF
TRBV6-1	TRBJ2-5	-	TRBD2	TGTGCCAGCAGTGAAATTATTTCTGGTCTAGCGGGATTAGAGACCCAGTACTTC	CASSEIISGLAGLETQYF
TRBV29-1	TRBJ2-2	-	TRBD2	TGCAGCGGCCGGACTAGCGGGGTGAACACCGGGGAGCTGTTTTTT	CSGRTSGVNTGELFF
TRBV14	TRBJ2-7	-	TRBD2	TGTGCCAGCAGCCAAACTAGCGTCTCCTACGAGCAGTACTTC	CASSQTSVSYEQYF
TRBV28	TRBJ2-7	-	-	TGTGCCAGCAGTTTGAGGGACTACGAGCAGTACTTC	CASSLRDYEQYF
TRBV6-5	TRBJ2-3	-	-	TGTGCCAGCAGTTACTCGGCCGGGAGAAGCGCAGATACGCAGTATTTT	CASSYSAGRSADTQYF
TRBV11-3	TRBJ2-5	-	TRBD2	TGTGCCAGCAGCTTGGGAGGGACCCAAGAGACCCAGTACTTC	CASSLGGTQETQYF
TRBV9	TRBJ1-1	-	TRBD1	TGTGCCAGCAGCACGGGACAGGGGCTGAACACTGAAGCTTTCTTT	CASSTGQGLNTEAFF
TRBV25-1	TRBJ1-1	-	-	TGTGCCAGCAGTGGGGTCGCGAACACTGAAGCTTTCTTT	CASSGVANTEAFF
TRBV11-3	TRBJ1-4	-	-	TGTGCCAGCCGGGGGGCAAAACATCAGGGTGAAAAACTGTTTTTT	CASRGAKHQGEKLFF
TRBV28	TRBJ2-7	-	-	TGTGCCAGCAGCCTTACCAGTAGCTACGAGCAGTACTTC	CASSLTSSYEQYF
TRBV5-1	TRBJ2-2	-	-	TGCGCCAGCAGCGTTCTAGGGACCGGGGAGCTGTTTTTT	CASSVLGTGELFF
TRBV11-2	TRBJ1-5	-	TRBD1	TGTGCCAGCAGCTTAGGAGACAGGGGGAATCAGCCCCAGCATTTT	CASSLGDRGNQPQHF
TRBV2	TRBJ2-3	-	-	TGTGCCAGCATCTTCACAGATACGCAGTATTTT	CASIFTDTQYF
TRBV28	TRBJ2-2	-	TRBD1	TGTGCCAGCAGATTAACAGGGGGCGCAAACACCGGGGAGCTGTTTTTT	CASRLTGGANTGELFF
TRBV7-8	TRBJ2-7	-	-	TGTGCCAGCAGCTTATTTAGGGGAACCTACGAGCAGTACTTC	CASSLFRGTYEQYF
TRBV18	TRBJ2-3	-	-	TGTGCCAGCGCAGCCAGCACAGATACGCAGTATTTT	CASAASTDTQYF
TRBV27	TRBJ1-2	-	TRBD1	TGTGCCAGCAGTGACAGGGGTGGGATCGATGGCTACACCTTC	CASSDRGGIDGYTF
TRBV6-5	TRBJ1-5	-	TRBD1	TGTGCCAGCAGTATCGACAGGGCCAATCAGCCCCAGCATTTT	CASSIDRANQPQHF
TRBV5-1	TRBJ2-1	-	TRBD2	TGCGCCAGCAGCCCTAGCGGGAGCGGAGACAATGAGCAGTTCTTC	CASSPSGSGDNEQFF
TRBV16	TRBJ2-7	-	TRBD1	TGTGCCAGCAGCCACACCGGGACAGGGGCTTTCGACGAGCAGTACTTC	CASSHTGTGAFDEQYF
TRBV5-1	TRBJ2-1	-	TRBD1	TGCGCCAGCAGCTCCGGGACAGGAACTTGGAATGAGCAGTTCTTC	CASSSGTGTWNEQFF
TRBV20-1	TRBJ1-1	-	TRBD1	TGCAGTGCTAGAGGGGACAGGGGAGCTTTCTTT	CSARGDRGAFF
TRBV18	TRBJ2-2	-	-	TGTGCCAGCTCACCACTAGCCCCTTTAATCCTTTCCGGGGAGCTGTTTTTT	CASSPLAPLILSGELFF
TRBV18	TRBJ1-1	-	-	TGTGCCAGCTCCCCCCCGGGACCGACGAACACTGAAGCTTTCTTT	CASSPPGPTNTEAFF
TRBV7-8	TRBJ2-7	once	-	TGTGCCAGCACCATTGGGGCAGGGAAAAACGAGCAGTACTTC	CASTIGAGKNEQYF
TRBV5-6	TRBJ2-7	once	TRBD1	TGTGCCAGCAGCTTGATACGAAACAGGGGCGGTGAGCAGTACTTC	CASSLIRNRGGEQYF
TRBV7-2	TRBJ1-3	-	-	TGTGCCAGCAGCTTAGGTCTAACAGCAGGAAACACCATATATTTT	CASSLGLTAGNTIYF
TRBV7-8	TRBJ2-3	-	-	TGTGCCAGCAGCTTTGGGATAGACCAAGATACGCAGTATTTT	CASSFGIDQDTQYF
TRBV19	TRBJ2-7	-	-	TGTGCCAGTAGTGAACTGAAGGACTACGAGCAGTACTTC	CASSELKDYEQYF
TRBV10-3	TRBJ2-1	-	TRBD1	TGTGCCATCAGTGAGTTGGACAGGGTAGGTGAGCAGTTCTTC	CAISELDRVGEQFF
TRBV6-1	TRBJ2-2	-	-	TGTGCCAGCAGTGAAGGTGGGGCGACCGGGGAGCTGTTTTTT	CASSEGGATGELFF
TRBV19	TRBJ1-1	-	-	TGTGCCAGTAACGGCTATGAGGGCACTGAAGCTTTCTTT	CASNGYEGTEAFF
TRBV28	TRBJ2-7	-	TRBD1	TGTGCCAGCAGTGCCGTTCTCAATCCCGGGACAGGGGTTGGTGAGCAGTACTTC	CASSAVLNPGTGVGEQYF
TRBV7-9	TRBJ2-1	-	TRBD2	TGTGCCAGCAGCCCTGAACTAGCGGGAGGACTATACAATGAGCAGTTCTTC	CASSPELAGGLYNEQFF
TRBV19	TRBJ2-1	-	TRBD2	TGTGCCAGTAGTATTAGGCTAGCGGCTGAAAATGAGCAGTTCTTC	CASSIRLAAENEQFF
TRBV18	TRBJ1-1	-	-	TGTGCCAGCCTGGAAAATGGGGGTTTATTAGGGACGGGAGCTTTCTTT	CASLENGGLLGTGAFF
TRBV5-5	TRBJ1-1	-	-	TGTGCCAGCAGCCGAGGACAGCACACTGAAGCTTTCTTT	CASSRGQHTEAFF
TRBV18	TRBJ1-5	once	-	TGTGCCAGCTCAGCGGTAGGGGCCGGGAGCAATCAGCCCCAGCATTTT	CASSAVGAGSNQPQHF
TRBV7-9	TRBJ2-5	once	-	TGTGCCAGCAGCTTCACAGCCCAAGAGACCCAGTACTTC	CASSFTAQETQYF
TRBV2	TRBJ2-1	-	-	TGTGCCAGCACCTCTAATGGGGACAATGAGCAGTTCTTC	CASTSNGDNEQFF
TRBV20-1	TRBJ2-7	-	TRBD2	TGCAGTGCTCGGACTAGCAGGGAGCAGTACTTC	CSARTSREQYF
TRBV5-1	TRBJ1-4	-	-	TGCGCCAGCAGCTTGGGGACACTGACAAATGAAAAACTGTTTTTT	CASSLGTLTNEKLFF
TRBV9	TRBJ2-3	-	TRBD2	TGTGCCAGCAGCGTGGGGGTGGGGACTAGTTCCTTTGTTGATACGCAGTATTTT	CASSVGVGTSSFVDTQYF
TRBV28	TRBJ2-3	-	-	TGTGCCAGCAGTTTCATCTCCTATAGGGCGTCCTTCACAGATACGCAGTATTTT	CASSFISYRASFTDTQYF
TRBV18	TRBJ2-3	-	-	TGTGCCAGCTCACCACCGGAGGGGGGTACGCAGTATTTT	CASSPPEGGTQYF
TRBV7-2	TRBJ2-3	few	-	TGTGCCAGCAGCTTAGCGAGCGGCACAGATACGCAGTATTTT	CASSLASGTDTQYF
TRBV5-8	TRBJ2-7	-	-	TGTGCCAGCAGCTTGGGGGCGTCCTACGAGCAGTACTTC	CASSLGASYEQYF
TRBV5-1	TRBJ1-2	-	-	TGCGCCAGCAGCACGGGTGGAGGGGACTATGGCTACACCTTC	CASSTGGGDYGYTF
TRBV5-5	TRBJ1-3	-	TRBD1	TGTGCCAGCAGCTTGGGTCCGGGACAGAAGTCTGGAAACACCATATATTTT	CASSLGPGQKSGNTIYF
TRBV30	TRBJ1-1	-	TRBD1	TGTGCCTGGACCGGGCTAGGGGGCTTAGGTACTGAAGCTTTCTTT	CAWTGLGGLGTEAFF
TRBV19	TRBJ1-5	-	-	TGTGCCAGTAGTAACATCAGGGGTAGCAATCAGCCCCAGCATTTT	CASSNIRGSNQPQHF
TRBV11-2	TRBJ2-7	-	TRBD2	TGTGCCAGCAGCTTAGAAGGTGTTCTAGCGGGAGTCTACGAGCAGTACTTC	CASSLEGVLAGVYEQYF
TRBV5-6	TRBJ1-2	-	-	TGTGCCAGCAGCTTGGGGATTCCCTATGGCTACACCTTC	CASSLGIPYGYTF
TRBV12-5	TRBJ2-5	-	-	TGTGCTAGTGGCCCCGGGTCGAGGGGCCAAGAGACCCAGTACTTC	CASGPGSRGQETQYF
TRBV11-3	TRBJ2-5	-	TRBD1	TGTGCCAGCAGCTTAGGGACAGGGGGTCAAGAGACCCAGTACTTC	CASSLGTGGQETQYF
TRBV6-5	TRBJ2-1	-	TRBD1	TGTGCCAGCAGTCTCCGGGACAGGGGTTACAATGAGCAGTTCTTC	CASSLRDRGYNEQFF
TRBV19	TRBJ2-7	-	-	TGTGCCAGTAGTAGCGGGCAACCCTACGAGCAGTACTTC	CASSSGQPYEQYF
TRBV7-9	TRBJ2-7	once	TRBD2	TGTGCCAGCAGCACAACGGGACTAGCGGGAGGGGGAGAGCAGTACTTC	CASSTTGLAGGGEQYF